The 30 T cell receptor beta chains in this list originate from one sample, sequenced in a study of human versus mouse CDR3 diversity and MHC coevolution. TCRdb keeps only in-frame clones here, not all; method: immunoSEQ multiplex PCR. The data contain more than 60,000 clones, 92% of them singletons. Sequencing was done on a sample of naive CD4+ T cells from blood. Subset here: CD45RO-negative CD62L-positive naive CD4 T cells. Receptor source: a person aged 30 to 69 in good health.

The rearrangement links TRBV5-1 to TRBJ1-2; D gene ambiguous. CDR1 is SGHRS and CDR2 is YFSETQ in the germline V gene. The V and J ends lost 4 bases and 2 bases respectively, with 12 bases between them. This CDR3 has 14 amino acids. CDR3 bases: TGCGCCAGCAGCCCCGGAGGAGGGAACTATGGCTACACCTTC. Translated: CASSPGGGNYGYTF.

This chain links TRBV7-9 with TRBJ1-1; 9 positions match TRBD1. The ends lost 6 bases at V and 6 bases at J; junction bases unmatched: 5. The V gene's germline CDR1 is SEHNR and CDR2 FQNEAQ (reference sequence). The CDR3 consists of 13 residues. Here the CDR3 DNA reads TGTGCCAGCAGGGGGACAGGGTTGTCTGAAGCTTTCTTT. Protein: CASRGTGLSEAFF. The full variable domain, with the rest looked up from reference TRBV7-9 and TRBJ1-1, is DTGVSQNPRHKITKRGQNVTFRCDPISEHNRLYWYRQTLGQGPEFLTYFQNEAQLEKSRLLSDRFSAERPKGSFSTLEIQRTEQGDSAMYLCASRGTGLSEAFFGQGTRLTVV.

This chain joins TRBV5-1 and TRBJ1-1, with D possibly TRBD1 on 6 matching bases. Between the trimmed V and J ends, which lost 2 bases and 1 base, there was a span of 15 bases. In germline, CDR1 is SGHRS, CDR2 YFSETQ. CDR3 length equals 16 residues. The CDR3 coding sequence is TGCGCCAGCAGCTTCCTCGGGCAGGGGACGAACACTGAAGCTTTCTTT. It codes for CASSFLGQGTNTEAFF.

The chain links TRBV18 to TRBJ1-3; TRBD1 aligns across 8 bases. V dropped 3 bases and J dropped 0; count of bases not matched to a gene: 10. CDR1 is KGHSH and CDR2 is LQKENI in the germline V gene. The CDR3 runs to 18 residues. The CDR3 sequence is CASSPGQARLFSGNTIYF. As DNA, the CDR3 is TGTGCCAGCTCACCGGGACAGGCCAGACTATTCTCTGGAAACACCATATATTTT.

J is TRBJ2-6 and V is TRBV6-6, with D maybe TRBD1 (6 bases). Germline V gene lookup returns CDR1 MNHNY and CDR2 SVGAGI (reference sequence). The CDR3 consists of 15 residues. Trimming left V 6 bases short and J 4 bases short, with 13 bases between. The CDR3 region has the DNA TGTGCCAGCAGGTCTACAGGGTCCGGGGCCAACGTCCTGACTTTC. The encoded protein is CASRSTGSGANVLTF.

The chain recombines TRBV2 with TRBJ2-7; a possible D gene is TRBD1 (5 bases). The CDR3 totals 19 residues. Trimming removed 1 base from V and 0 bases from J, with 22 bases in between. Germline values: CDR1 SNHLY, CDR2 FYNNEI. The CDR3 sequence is CASSEGSGRLPRYSYEQYF. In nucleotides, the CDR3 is TGTGCCAGCAGTGAAGGATCAGGGCGTCTGCCTCGTTACTCCTACGAGCAGTACTTC.

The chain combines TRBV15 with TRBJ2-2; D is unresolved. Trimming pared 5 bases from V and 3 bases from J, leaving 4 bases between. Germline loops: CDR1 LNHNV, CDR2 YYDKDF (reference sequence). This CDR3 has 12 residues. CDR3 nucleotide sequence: TGTGCCACCAGCCATTACACCGGGGAGCTGTTTTTT. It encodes CATSHYTGELFF. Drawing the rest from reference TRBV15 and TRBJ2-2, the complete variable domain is DAMVIQNPRYQVTQFGKPVTLSCSQTLNHNVMYWYQQKSSQAPKLLFHYYDKDFNNEADTPDNFQSRRPNTSFCFLDIRSPGLGDTAMYLCATSHYTGELFFGEGSRLTVL.

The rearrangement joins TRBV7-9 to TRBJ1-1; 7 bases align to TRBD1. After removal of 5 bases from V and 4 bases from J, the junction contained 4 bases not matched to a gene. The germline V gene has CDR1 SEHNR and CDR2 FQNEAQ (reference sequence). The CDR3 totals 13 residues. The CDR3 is CASSQGGITEAFF. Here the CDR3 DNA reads TGTGCCAGCAGCCAAGGGGGCATCACTGAAGCTTTCTTT.

This CDR3 is CASSARGMFAEKLFF. For the CDR3, the DNA is TGTGCCAGCAGCGCCAGGGGGATGTTTGCTGAAAAACTGTTTTTT. V gene TRBV7-9 combines with J gene TRBJ1-4; 7 nucleotides agree with TRBD1. After removal of 5 bases from V and 7 bases from J, the junction contained 10 bases not matched to a gene. CDR3 length equals 15 residues. Germline CDR1 is SEHNR and CDR2 is FQNEAQ (reference sequence).

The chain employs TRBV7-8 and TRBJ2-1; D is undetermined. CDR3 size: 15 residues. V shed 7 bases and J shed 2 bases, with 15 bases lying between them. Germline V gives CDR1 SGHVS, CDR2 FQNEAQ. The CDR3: CASTRSRGAYNEQFF. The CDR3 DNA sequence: TGTGCCAGCACCCGCTCGCGAGGCGCCTACAATGAGCAGTTCTTC.

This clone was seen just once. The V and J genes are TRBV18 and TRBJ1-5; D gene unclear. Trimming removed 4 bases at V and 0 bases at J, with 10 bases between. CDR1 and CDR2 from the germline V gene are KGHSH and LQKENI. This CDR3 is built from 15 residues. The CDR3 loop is CASSRMGDSNQPQHF. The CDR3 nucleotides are TGTGCCAGCTCACGCATGGGAGATAGCAATCAGCCCCAGCATTTT. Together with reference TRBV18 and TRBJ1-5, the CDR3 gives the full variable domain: NAGVMQNPRHLVRRRGQEARLRCSPMKGHSHVYWYRQLPEEGLKFMVYLQKENIIDESGMPKERFSAEFPKEGPSILRIQQVVRGDSAAYFCASSRMGDSNQPQHFGDGTRLSIL.

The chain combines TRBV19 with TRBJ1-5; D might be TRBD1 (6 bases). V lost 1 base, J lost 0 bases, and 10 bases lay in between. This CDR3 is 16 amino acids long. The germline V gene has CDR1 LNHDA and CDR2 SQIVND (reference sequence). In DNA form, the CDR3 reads TGTGCCAGTAGTATAGCCGGGACATATAGCAATCAGCCCCAGCATTTT. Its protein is CASSIAGTYSNQPQHF.

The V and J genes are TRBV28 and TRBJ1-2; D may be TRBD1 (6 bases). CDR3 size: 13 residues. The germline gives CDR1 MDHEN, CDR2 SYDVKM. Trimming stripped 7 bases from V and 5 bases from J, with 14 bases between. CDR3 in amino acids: CASNTGTIYGYTF. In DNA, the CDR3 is TGTGCCAGCAACACAGGGACCATATATGGCTACACCTTC.

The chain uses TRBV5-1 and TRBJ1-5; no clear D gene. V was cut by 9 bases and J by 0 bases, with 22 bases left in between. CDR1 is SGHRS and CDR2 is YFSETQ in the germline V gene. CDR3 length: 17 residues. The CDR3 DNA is TGCGCCATTACCCAGTCGGGAGAGAGTATTAGCAATCAGCCCCAGCATTTT. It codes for CAITQSGESISNQPQHF.

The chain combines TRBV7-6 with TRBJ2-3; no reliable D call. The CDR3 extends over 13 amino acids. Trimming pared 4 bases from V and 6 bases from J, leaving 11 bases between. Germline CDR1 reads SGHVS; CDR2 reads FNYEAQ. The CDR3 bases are TGTGCCAGCAGCTCCCAGCTGGGCGATACGCAGTATTTT. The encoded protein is CASSSQLGDTQYF.

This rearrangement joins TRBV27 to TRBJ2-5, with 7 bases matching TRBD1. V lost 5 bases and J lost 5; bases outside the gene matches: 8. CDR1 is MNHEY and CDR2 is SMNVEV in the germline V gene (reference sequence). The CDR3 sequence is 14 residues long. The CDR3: CASSLGTARETQYF. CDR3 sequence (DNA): TGTGCCAGCAGTCTTGGGACAGCACGCGAGACCCAGTACTTC.

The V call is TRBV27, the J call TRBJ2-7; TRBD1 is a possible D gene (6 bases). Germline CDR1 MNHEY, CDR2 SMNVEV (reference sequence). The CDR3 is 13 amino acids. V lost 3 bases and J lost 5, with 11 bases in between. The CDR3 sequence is CASSFHRVDEQYF. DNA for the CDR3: TGTGCCAGCAGTTTTCACAGGGTGGACGAGCAGTACTTC.

The CDR3 here is CASSNQETQYF. As DNA, the CDR3 is TGTGCCAGCTCTAACCAAGAGACCCAGTACTTC. This rearrangement joins TRBV18 to TRBJ2-5; D unclear. V lost 6 bases and J lost 0, with 2 bases in between. CDR1 and CDR2 (germline): KGHSH, LQKENI. CDR3 size: 11 residues.

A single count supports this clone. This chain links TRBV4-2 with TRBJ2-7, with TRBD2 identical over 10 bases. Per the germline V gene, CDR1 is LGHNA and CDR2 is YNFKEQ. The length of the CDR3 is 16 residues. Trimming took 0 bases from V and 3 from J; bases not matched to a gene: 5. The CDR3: CASSQDWSSGSYEQYF. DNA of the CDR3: TGTGCCAGCAGCCAAGATTGGTCTAGCGGGAGCTACGAGCAGTACTTC.

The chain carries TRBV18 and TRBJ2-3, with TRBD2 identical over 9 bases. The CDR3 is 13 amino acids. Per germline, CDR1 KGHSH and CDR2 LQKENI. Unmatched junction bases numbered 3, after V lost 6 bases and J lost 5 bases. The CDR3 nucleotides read TGTGCCAGCTCGACTAGCGGTCTAGATACGCAGTATTTT. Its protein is CASSTSGLDTQYF.

Here the CDR3 DNA reads TGTGCCAGCAGCGTAGGACAGGTCGCCCGTGGCTACACCTTC. This gives the protein CASSVGQVARGYTF. V and J are TRBV9 and TRBJ1-2, with TRBD1 as a possible D gene (6 bases). This CDR3 is built from 14 residues. V gave up 0 bases and J gave up 7 bases, with 13 bases separating them. In germline, CDR1 is SGDLS, CDR2 YYNGEE.

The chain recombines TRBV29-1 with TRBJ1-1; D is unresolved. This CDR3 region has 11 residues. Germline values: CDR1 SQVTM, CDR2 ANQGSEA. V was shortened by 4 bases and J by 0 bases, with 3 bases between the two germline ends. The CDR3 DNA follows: TGCAGCGTTGCCTTGAACACTGAAGCTTTCTTT. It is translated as CSVALNTEAFF.

CDR3 amino acids: CASSARRTSPGELFF. The CDR3, as DNA: TGTGCCAGCAGTGCCCGCCGGACTAGCCCCGGGGAGCTGTTTTTT. The chain recombines TRBV2 with TRBJ2-2, with 8 nucleotides matching TRBD2. The ends lost 4 bases at V and 6 bases at J; junction bases unmatched: 7. The CDR3 runs 15 residues. Germline V gene sequence: CDR1 SNHLY, CDR2 FYNNEI.

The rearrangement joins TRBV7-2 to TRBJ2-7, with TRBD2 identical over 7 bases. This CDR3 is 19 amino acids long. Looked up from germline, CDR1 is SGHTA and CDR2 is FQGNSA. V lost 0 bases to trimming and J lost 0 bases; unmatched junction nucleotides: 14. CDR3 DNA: TGTGCCAGCAGCTTAGCGTTCGGGCCATGGCGGGAGACCTCCTACGAGCAGTACTTC. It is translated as CASSLAFGPWRETSYEQYF. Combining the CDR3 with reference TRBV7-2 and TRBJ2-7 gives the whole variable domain GAGVSQSPSNKVTEKGKDVELRCDPISGHTALYWYRQSLGQGLEFLIYFQGNSAPDKSGLPSDRFSAERTGGSVSTLTIQRTQQEDSAVYLCASSLAFGPWRETSYEQYFGPGTRLTVT.

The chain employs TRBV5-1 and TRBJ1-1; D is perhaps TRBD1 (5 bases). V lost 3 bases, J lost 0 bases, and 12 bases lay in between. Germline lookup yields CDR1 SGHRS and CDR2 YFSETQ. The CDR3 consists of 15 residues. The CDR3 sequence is CASSWKGNLNTEAFF. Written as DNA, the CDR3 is TGCGCCAGCAGCTGGAAGGGGAACCTGAACACTGAAGCTTTCTTT.

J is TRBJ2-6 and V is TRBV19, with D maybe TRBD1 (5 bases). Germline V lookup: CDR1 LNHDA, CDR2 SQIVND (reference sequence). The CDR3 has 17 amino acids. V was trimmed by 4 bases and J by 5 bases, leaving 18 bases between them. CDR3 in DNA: TGTGCCAGTAGTAACCCAACTCAGGGTTTGCGGGCCAACGTCCTGACTTTC. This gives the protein CASSNPTQGLRANVLTF.

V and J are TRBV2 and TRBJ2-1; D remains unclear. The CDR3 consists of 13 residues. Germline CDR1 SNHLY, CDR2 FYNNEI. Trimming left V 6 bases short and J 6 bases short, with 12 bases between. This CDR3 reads CASRFGESNEQFF. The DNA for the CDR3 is TGTGCCAGCAGATTCGGAGAGTCCAATGAGCAGTTCTTC.

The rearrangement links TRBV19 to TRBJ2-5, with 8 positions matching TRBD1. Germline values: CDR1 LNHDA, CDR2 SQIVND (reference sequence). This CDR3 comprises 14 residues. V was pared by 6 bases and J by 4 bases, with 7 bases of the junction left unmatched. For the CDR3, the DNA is TGTGCCAGTAGGACGACAGGGGCACGAGAGACCCAGTACTTC. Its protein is CASRTTGARETQYF. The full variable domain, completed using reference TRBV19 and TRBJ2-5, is DGGITQSPKYLFRKEGQNVTLSCEQNLNHDAMYWYRQDPGQGLRLIYYSQIVNDFQKGDIAEGYSVSREKKESFPLTVTSAQKNPTAFYLCASRTTGARETQYFGPGTRLLVL.

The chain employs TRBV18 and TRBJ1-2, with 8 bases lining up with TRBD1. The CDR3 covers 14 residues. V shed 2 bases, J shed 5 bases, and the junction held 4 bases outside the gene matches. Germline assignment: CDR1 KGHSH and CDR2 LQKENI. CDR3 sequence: CASSPDRGSYGYTF. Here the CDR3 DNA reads TGTGCCAGCTCACCAGACAGGGGAAGTTATGGCTACACCTTC.

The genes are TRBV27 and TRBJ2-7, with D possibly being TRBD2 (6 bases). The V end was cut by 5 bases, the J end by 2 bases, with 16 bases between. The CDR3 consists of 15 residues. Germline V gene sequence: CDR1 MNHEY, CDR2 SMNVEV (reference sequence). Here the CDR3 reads CASSLRAGLAYEQYF. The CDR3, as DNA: TGTGCCAGCAGTCTCCGTGCGGGGCTGGCCTACGAGCAGTACTTC.